The entry below gives a single TCR beta chain sequence along with its context. In germline, CDR1 is SGHAT, CDR2 FQNNGV. V was trimmed by 7 bases and J by 0 bases, leaving 20 bases between them. The CDR3 consists of 17 residues. TCRdb independently ran MiXCR on the RT-PCR reads; one entry per CDR3 protein. The sample includes fewer than 800,000 distinct CDR3 sequences, 14% seen only once; the top ten take 3.6%. The sequence was collected from a female donor in good health, serving as a healthy control. The V gene is TRBV11-2, the J gene TRBJ2-3; D call uncertain. The specimen sequenced was memory CD4+ T cells from blood. The CDR3 loop reads CASTTVRVSTSTDTQYF. The CDR3 DNA reads as TGTGCCAGCACCACGGTCCGCGTCTCGACTAGCACAGATACGCAGTATTTT.